One sample yielded the 28 T cell receptor beta chains listed below, sequenced in a study of regulatory T cells in long-lasting Graves disease. Time point noted: newly diagnosed GD, antithyroid drugs for less than 3 months. The TCR library was made from RNA that had been extracted from PBMCs in TRIzol. Building of the TCR beta libraries involved iRepertoire HTBI primers and Arm-PCR of CDR3 regions. TCRdb used MiXCR to reprocess the multiplex PCR reads, holding one entry per CDR3 protein. This sample has about 440,000 distinct CDR3 sequences, with about 16% found just once. These same data were also listed under a study on T cells in Graves' hyperthyroidism and ophthalmopathy.

This specimen was peripheral blood mononuclear cells (PBMCs), taken at new diagnosis, from a patient treated with antithyroid drugs. These receptors came from a woman aged 30 to 39 with Graves disease.

The rearrangement uses TRBV19 and TRBJ2-7; D ambiguous. CDR1 is LNHDA and CDR2 is SQIVND in the germline V gene (reference sequence). CDR3 length: 15 residues. V lost 7 bases, J lost 4 bases, and 20 bases lay in between. The DNA of the CDR3 is TGTGCCAGTACCATTGTTCAGGACGGGTTTTACGAGCAGTACTTC. Its translation is CASTIVQDGFYEQYF.

This clonotype was detected many times. CDR3 DNA sequence: TGTGCCAGCAGTCTGGACTTGAACTATGGCTACACCTTC. Protein: CASSLDLNYGYTF. The genes are TRBV12-3 or TRBV12-4 and TRBJ1-2; D not resolved. The CDR3 extends over 13 amino acids. Trimming removed 5 bases at V and 2 bases at J, with 9 bases between.

This clonotype was detected ten times or more. The chain recombines TRBV5-6 with TRBJ2-7; 9 bases align to TRBD2. CDR3 size: 14 residues. The germline CDR1 and CDR2 sequences are SGHDT and YYEEEE. After removal of 4 bases from V and 2 bases from J, the junction contained 4 bases not matched to a gene. CDR3 in DNA: TGTGCCAGCAGCCCGACTAGCGGTCCCTACGAGCAGTACTTC. This sequence encodes CASSPTSGPYEQYF.

This clonotype was seen a few times. The chain links TRBV2 to TRBJ1-3, with D uncertain. The length of the CDR3 is 16 residues. The V end lost 4 bases, the J end lost 0 bases, and 13 bases lay between the germline ends. Looked up from germline, CDR1 is SNHLY and CDR2 is FYNNEI. The CDR3: CASSGLVLGSGNTIYF. The DNA of the CDR3 is TGTGCCAGCAGTGGGCTGGTTCTGGGCTCTGGAAACACCATATATTTT.

In its sample, this clonotype was seen many times. DNA for the CDR3: TGCGCCAGCAGCTTGGCCGGGACCCGTTGGTACTTC. It specifies CASSLAGTRWYF. The chain recombines TRBV5-1 with TRBJ2-5; the D gene could be TRBD1 or TRBD2 (5 bases each). The V gene's germline CDR1 is SGHRS and CDR2 YFSETQ. This CDR3 spans 12 amino acids. V lost 0 bases to trimming and J lost 13 bases, with 13 bases between them. Filled out from reference TRBV5-1 and TRBJ2-5, the complete variable domain reads KAGVTQTPRYLIKTRGQQVTLSCSPISGHRSVSWYQQTPGQGLQFLFEYFSETQRNKGNFPGRFSGRQFSNSRSEMNVSTLELGDSALYLCASSLAGTRWYFGPGTRLLVL.

With regard to this clonotype: Being one base from a much bigger clone, this may be a read error. The chain couples TRBV5-1 to TRBJ1-4; maybe TRBD1 (5 bases). The V end was cut by 5 bases, the J end by 2 bases, with 13 bases between. Germline CDR1 is SGHRS and CDR2 is YFSETQ. The CDR3 has 15 amino acids. CDR3 sequence reads: CASRMGVPTNEKLFF. CDR3 DNA sequence: TGCGCCAGCAGGATGGGGGTACCTACTAATGAAAAACTGTTTTTT.

This clonotype was counted a few times. The chain couples TRBV7-9 to TRBJ2-7; D is tentatively TRBD1 or TRBD2 (5 bases each). The V and J ends lost 1 base and 7 bases respectively, with 11 bases between them. The germline V gene has CDR1 SEHNR and CDR2 FQNEAQ (reference sequence). The CDR3 has 13 residues. The CDR3 is CASSLGGREEQYF. The CDR3 DNA sequence: TGTGCCAGCAGCTTAGGTGGCAGGGAGGAGCAGTACTTC.

This clonotype was seen a few times. The V and J genes are TRBV20-1 and TRBJ2-5, with TRBD2 matching 8 bases. Germline V gene sequence: CDR1 DFQATT, CDR2 SNEGSKA (reference sequence). The CDR3 is 21 residues long. Unmatched junction bases numbered 28, after V lost 1 base and J lost 6 bases. In DNA, the CDR3 is TGCAGTGCTAGAGTGCCTCAGGGCCAACTTGCGGGAGGTCCCCTGTCGAAGACCCAGTACTTC. Translated: CSARVPQGQLAGGPLSKTQYF.

Ten or more counts support this clonotype. The chain recombines TRBV29-1 with TRBJ2-5, with 11 bases fitting TRBD2. The V gene end was trimmed by 5 bases and the J gene end by 2 bases; junction bases not matched to a gene: 16. CDR3 length: 18 residues. Germline V lookup: CDR1 SQVTM, CDR2 ANQGSEA. The CDR3 DNA reads TGCAGCGTTCCGACCATGGGGACTAGCGGAGCCCGGCAAGAGACCCAGTACTTC. The encoded protein is CSVPTMGTSGARQETQYF.

This clonotype was observed a few times. The chain couples TRBV6-1 to TRBJ1-5; 10 positions agree with TRBD1. The CDR3 spans 15 residues. Germline trimming cut 9 bases from V and 7 bases from J; bases unmatched to any gene: 12. Germline V gene lookup returns CDR1 MNHNS and CDR2 SASEGT. For the CDR3, the DNA is TGTGCCAGTAACGACGGACAGGGGGTAGAGCAGCCCCAGCATTTT. Translated: CASNDGQGVEQPQHF.

This clonotype was seen at least ten times. The V and J genes are TRBV30 and TRBJ1-1, with 7 bases matching TRBD1. The CDR3 consists of 11 residues. The V gene's germline CDR1 is GTSNPN and CDR2 SVGIG (reference sequence). J lost 14 bases, V lost 0 bases, and 6 bases had no gene match. CDR3 sequence (DNA): TGTGCCTGGAGTGTACTGACAGGGCCCTTCTTT. This translates into CAWSVLTGPFF. The complete variable domain, with remaining parts taken from reference TRBV30 and TRBJ1-1, reads SQTIHQWPATLVQPVGSPLSLECTVEGTSNPNLYWYRQAAGRGLQLLFYSVGIGQISSEVPQNLSASRPQDRQFILSSKKLLLSDSGFYLCAWSVLTGPFFGQGTRLTVV.

At least ten counts were recorded for this clonotype. The V and J genes are TRBV7-2 and TRBJ1-2, with 7 bases matching TRBD1. From germline, CDR1 is SGHTA and CDR2 FQGNSA. Trimming removed 4 bases from V and 10 bases from J; junction bases left unmatched: 6. The CDR3 loop spans 12 amino acids. Written as DNA, the CDR3 is TGTGCCAGCAGCTCCGACAGGGTGGTCTACACCTTC. It yields the protein CASSSDRVVYTF.

The table lists this clonotype with many counts. The CDR3 DNA follows: TGTGCCAGCTCACTCAACGGGGGCGGCACAGATACGCAGTATTTT. Translation: CASSLNGGGTDTQYF. V and J are TRBV18 and TRBJ2-3, with D perhaps assigned TRBD1 or TRBD2 (6 bases each). Germline V gene lookup returns CDR1 KGHSH and CDR2 LQKENI. This CDR3 is 15 amino acids long. V was shortened by 4 bases and J by 1 base, with 12 bases between the two germline ends. Filled out from reference TRBV18 and TRBJ2-3, the complete variable domain reads NAGVMQNPRHLVRRRGQEARLRCSPMKGHSHVYWYRQLPEEGLKFMVYLQKENIIDESGMPKERFSAEFPKEGPSILRIQQVVRGDSAAYFCASSLNGGGTDTQYFGPGTRLTVL.

This clonotype came up many times. V gene TRBV5-1 combines with J gene TRBJ2-3; D uncertain. CDR3 length equals 12 residues. The germline V gene encodes CDR1 SGHRS and CDR2 YFSETQ. The V and J ends lost 7 bases and 2 bases respectively, with 8 bases between them. CDR3 in DNA: TGCGCCAGCCGGGTATCCACAGATACGCAGTATTTT. Protein product: CASRVSTDTQYF.

This clonotype was recorded many times. The chain links TRBV4-2 to TRBJ2-7; D call uncertain. The V end was cut by 0 bases, the J end by 3 bases, with 6 bases between. The CDR3 has 13 amino acids. In germline, CDR1 is LGHNA, CDR2 YNFKEQ. This CDR3 is CASSQEVGYEQYF. The CDR3 region has the DNA TGTGCCAGCAGCCAAGAAGTTGGCTACGAGCAGTACTTC.

This sequence joins TRBV6-1 and TRBJ2-7, with D uncertain. V was shortened by 6 bases and J by 7 bases, with 10 bases between the two germline ends. The CDR3 runs to 11 residues. Per germline, CDR1 MNHNS and CDR2 SASEGT. The CDR3 DNA reads as TGTGCCAGCAGCCTCCCGAATGAGCAGTACTTC. Its protein is CASSLPNEQYF.

This clonotype has more than one count but fewer than ten. The chain combines TRBV7-8 with TRBJ2-5; D is perhaps TRBD2 (7 bases). The CDR3 runs to 15 residues. V lost 0 bases and J lost 5, with 13 bases in between. In germline, CDR1 is SGHVS, CDR2 FQNEAQ. DNA of the CDR3: TGTGCCAGCAGCTTAGCAGCAGGGAGGGGGGAGACCCAGTACTTC. This gives the protein CASSLAAGRGETQYF.

This rearrangement joins TRBV29-1 to TRBJ1-3, with D possibly matching TRBD1 (5 bases). The CDR3 covers 14 residues. Germline assignment: CDR1 SQVTM and CDR2 ANQGSEA. V was pared by 4 bases and J by 3 bases, with 13 bases between. Written as DNA, the CDR3 is TGCAGCGTTGCAGGCCAGGGCAGTGGAAACACCATATATTTT. Protein product: CSVAGQGSGNTIYF.

The table lists this clonotype with many counts. This chain connects TRBV6-2 or TRBV6-3 to TRBJ1-2; 7 nucleotides align to TRBD1. CDR1 MNHEY and CDR2 SVGEGT come from the germline V gene. The CDR3 consists of 14 residues. Losses at the gene ends were 4 bases for V and 3 bases for J; bases not matched to a gene: 5. CDR3 DNA: TGTGCCAGCAGTTTCTTCGGGACAGACTATGGCTACACCTTC. The encoded protein is CASSFFGTDYGYTF.

This chain connects TRBV28 to TRBJ2-2; D is unclear. Germline V gene sequence: CDR1 MDHEN, CDR2 SYDVKM. This CDR3 is built from 12 residues. Trimming stripped 7 bases from V and 4 bases from J, with 7 bases between. The CDR3 DNA reads TGTGCCAGCATGTTCGTCACCGGGGAGCTGTTTTTT. It specifies CASMFVTGELFF.

The table lists this clonotype with many counts. The rearrangement links TRBV6-1 to TRBJ2-1, with D tentatively TRBD1 or TRBD2 (5 bases each). Trimming cost V 1 base and J 0 bases, with 10 bases left between them. CDR3 length: 16 residues. The germline gives CDR1 MNHNS, CDR2 SASEGT. DNA for the CDR3: TGTGCCAGCAGTGAAGGGGGCGGAGGCTCCTACAATGAGCAGTTCTTC. Amino acid sequence: CASSEGGGGSYNEQFF.

This clonotype has more than one count but fewer than ten. An end of the junction does not agree with germline; a read error may underlie this. V and J are TRBV3-1 and TRBJ2-5, with 7 bases identical to TRBD1. Germline assignment: CDR1 LGHDT and CDR2 YNNKEL (reference sequence). The length of the CDR3 is 13 residues. The CDR3 loop reads CASSQEIDRVSDF. CDR3 DNA: TGTGCCAGCAGCCAAGAGATTGACAGGGTCAGCGACTTC.

In the case of this clonotype: One base away lies a much larger clone, so this may be a sequencing read error. The rearrangement links TRBV27 to TRBJ1-1; possible D gene TRBD1, 6 bases. The length of the CDR3 is 15 residues. The germline V gene encodes CDR1 MNHEY and CDR2 SMNVEV (reference sequence). Here the CDR3 DNA reads TGTGCCAGCAGTTTAGGTTCAGGGGCGAACACTCAAGCTTTCTTT. This gives the protein CASSLGSGANTQAFF.

Concerning this clonotype: One end of the junction does not line up with germline, which may come from a read error. The chain uses TRBV15 and TRBJ1-2; TRBD1 matches at 9 bases. CDR3 length: 14 residues. Germline values: CDR1 LNHNV, CDR2 YYDKDF (reference sequence). The CDR3 here is CATGRQGDNYGYTF. In DNA form, the CDR3 reads TGTGCCACCGGCAGACAGGGGGACAACTATGGCTACACCTTC.

A note on this clonotype: This may be a read error: a much more frequent sequence differs by one nucleotide. This sequence joins TRBV4-1 and TRBJ1-5; TRBD1 might be the D (6 bases). Germline loops: CDR1 MGHRA, CDR2 YSYEKL. The CDR3 is 15 residues long. CDR3 nucleotide sequence: TGCGCCTGCAGCCAAGCCCAGGGGAGCAATCAGCCCCAGCATTTT. The encoded protein is CACSQAQGSNQPQHF.

This clonotype was counted many times. In DNA, the CDR3 is TGCAGTGCTAGTCGGGTAGCGGGACTCCAAGAGACCCAGTACTTC. This gives the protein CSASRVAGLQETQYF. V is TRBV20-1 and J is TRBJ2-5; the match to TRBD2 covers 8 bases. V dropped 3 bases and J dropped 1; count of bases not matched to a gene: 7. Germline V gene sequence: CDR1 DFQATT, CDR2 SNEGSKA (reference sequence). CDR3 length: 15 residues.

The V gene is TRBV6-5, the J gene TRBJ2-3; 8 nucleotides line up with TRBD2. V dropped 4 bases and J dropped 0; count of bases not matched to a gene: 6. CDR1 MNHEY and CDR2 SVGAGI come from the germline V gene. This CDR3 region has 16 residues. CDR3 sequence reads: CASSSPSGPSTDTQYF. The CDR3 nucleotides are TGTGCCAGCAGTTCCCCTAGCGGGCCAAGCACAGATACGCAGTATTTT.

About this clonotype itself: With a much larger clone just one base away, this may be a read error. This sequence joins TRBV11-2 and TRBJ2-1, with TRBD1 identical over 10 bases. This CDR3 has 17 residues. Per the germline V gene, CDR1 is SGHAT and CDR2 is FQNNGV. The junction had 17 bases not matched to a gene; V was cut back by 5 bases and J by 10 bases. This CDR3 reads CASSQLRAGTGVREQFF. For the CDR3, the DNA is TGTGCCAGCAGCCAACTTAGGGCCGGGACAGGGGTTCGGGAGCAGTTCTTC.